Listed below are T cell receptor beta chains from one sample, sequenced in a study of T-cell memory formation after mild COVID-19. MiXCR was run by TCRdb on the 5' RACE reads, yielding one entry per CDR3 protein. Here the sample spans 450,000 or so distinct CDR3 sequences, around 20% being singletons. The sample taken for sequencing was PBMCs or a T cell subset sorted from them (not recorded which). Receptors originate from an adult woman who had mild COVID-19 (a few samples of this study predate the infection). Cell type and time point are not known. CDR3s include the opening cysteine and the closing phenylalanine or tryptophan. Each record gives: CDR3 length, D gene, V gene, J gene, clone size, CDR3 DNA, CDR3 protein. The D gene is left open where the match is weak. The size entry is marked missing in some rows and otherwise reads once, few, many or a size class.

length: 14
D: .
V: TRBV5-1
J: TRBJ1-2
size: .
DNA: TGCGCCAGCAGCTTGGTAGGGGAAAACTATGGCTACACCTTC
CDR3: CASSLVGENYGYTF

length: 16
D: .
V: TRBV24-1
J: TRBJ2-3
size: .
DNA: TGTGCCACCAGTGACCCCGCTTTGGCCGGCACAGATACGCAGTATTTT
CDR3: CATSDPALAGTDTQYF

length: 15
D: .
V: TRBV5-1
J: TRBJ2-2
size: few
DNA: TGCGCCAGCAGCTTGGATTCTGTGAAGGCCGGGGAGCTGTTTTTT
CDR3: CASSLDSVKAGELFF

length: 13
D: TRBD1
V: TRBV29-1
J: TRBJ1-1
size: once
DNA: TGCAGCGTAGACAGGGGGAGGGGTACTGAAGCTTTCTTT
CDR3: CSVDRGRGTEAFF

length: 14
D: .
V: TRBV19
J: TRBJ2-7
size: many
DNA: TGTGCCAGTAGTATAGCGGCCCCGTCCTACGAGCAGTACTTC
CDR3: CASSIAAPSYEQYF

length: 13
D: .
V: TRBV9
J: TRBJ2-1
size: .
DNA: TGTGCCAGCAGCGTAGTGGGGGGCACTGAGCAGTTCTTC
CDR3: CASSVVGGTEQFF

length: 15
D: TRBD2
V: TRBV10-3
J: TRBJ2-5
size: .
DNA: TGTGCCATCAGTGCCTCGGGGGGGTCGGTAGAGACCCAGTACTTC
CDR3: CAISASGGSVETQYF

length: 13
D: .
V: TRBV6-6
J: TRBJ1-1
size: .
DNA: TGTGCCAGCAGTTACCAGAACCAAGTTGAAGCTTTCTTT
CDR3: CASSYQNQVEAFF

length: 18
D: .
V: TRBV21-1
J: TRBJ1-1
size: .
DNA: TGTGCCAGCAGCAAAAGGCCCGACCAAACATCGGCGAACACTGAAGCTTTCTTT
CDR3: CASSKRPDQTSANTEAFF

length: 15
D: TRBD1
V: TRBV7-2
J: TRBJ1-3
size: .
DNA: TGTGCCAGCAGAGAGGGACAGGGTGCTGGAAACACCATATATTTT
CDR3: CASREGQGAGNTIYF

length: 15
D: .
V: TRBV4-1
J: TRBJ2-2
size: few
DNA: TGCGCCAGCAGCTCTCGGGACAAGAACACCGGGGAGCTGTTTTTT
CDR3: CASSSRDKNTGELFF

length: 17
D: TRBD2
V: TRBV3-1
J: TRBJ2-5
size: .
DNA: TGTGCCAGCAGCTTACGTCGGACTAGCGGGGGACAAGAGACCCAGTACTTC
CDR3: CASSLRRTSGGQETQYF

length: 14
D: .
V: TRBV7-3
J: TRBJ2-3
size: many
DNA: TGTGCCAGCAGCTTAAGGGCTAGCACAGATACGCAGTATTTT
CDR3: CASSLRASTDTQYF

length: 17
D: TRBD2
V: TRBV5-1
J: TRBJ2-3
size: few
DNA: TGCGCCAGCAGCTTGGTTCCCGGGACTACTCGACCGGATACGCAGTATTTT
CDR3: CASSLVPGTTRPDTQYF

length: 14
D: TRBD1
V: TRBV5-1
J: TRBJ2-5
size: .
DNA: TGCGCCAGCAGCTATGACAGGGTTAAGGAGACCCAGTACTTC
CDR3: CASSYDRVKETQYF

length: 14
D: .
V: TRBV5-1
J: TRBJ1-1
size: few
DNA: TGCGCCAGCAGCCCTGAACCGAAGAACACTGAAGCTTTCTTT
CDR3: CASSPEPKNTEAFF

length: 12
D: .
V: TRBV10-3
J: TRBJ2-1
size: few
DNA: TGTGCCATCAGTGCTAGCGATGGGGAGCAGTTCTTC
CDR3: CAISASDGEQFF

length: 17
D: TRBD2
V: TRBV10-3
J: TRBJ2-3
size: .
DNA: TGTGCCATCGGGAGAAGTGGGACTAGCGGGAGCACAGATACGCAGTATTTT
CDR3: CAIGRSGTSGSTDTQYF

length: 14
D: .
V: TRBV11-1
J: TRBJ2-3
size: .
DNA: TGTGCCAGCAGCTTTGGTATGAGCACAGATACGCAGTATTTT
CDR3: CASSFGMSTDTQYF

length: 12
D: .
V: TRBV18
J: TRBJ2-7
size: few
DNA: TGTGCCAGCTCACCGACCACGGGGGAGCAGTACTTC
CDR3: CASSPTTGEQYF

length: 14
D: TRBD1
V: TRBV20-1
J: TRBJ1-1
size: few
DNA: TGCAGTGCTAGAGCGGGGACAGGGGACACTGAAGCTTTCTTT
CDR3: CSARAGTGDTEAFF

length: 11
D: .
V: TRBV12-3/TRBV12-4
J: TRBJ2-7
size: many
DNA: TGTGCCAGCAGTTTTAGTTCCGGGCAGTACTTC
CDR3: CASSFSSGQYF

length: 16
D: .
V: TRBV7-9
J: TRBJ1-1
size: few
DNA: TGTGCCAGCAGCTTAGTTGCGGTTACTATGAACACTGAAGCTTTCTTT
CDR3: CASSLVAVTMNTEAFF

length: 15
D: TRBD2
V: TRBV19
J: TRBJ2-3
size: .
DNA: TGTGCCAGTAGTATAGGTGCGGGGGGCACAGATACGCAGTATTTT
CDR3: CASSIGAGGTDTQYF

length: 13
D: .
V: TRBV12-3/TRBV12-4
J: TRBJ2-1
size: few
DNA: TGTGCCAGCAACCCGTTTGGCTACAATGAGCAGTTCTTC
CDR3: CASNPFGYNEQFF

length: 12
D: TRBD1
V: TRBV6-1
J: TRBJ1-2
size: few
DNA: TGTGCCAGCAGAGGGACAGGGAATGGCTACACCTTC
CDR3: CASRGTGNGYTF

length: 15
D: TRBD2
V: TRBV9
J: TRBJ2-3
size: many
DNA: TGTGCCAGCAGCGTGGAAGCGGGGCGCACAGATACGCAGTATTTT
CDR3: CASSVEAGRTDTQYF

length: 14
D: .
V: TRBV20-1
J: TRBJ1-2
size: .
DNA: TGCAGTGCTAGAGATCCCTCGAGCCCCTATGGCTACACCTTC
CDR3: CSARDPSSPYGYTF

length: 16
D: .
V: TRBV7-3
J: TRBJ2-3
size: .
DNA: TGTGCCAGCAGCCCGCGACCCCTAGGGGGCACAGATACGCAGTATTTT
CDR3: CASSPRPLGGTDTQYF

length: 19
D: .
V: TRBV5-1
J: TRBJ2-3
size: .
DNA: TGCGCCAGCAGCCCGGATTTTGAGTCAGGCTCTCACTGGACAGATACGCAGTATTTT
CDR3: CASSPDFESGSHWTDTQYF

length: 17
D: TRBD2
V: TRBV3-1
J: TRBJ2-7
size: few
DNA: TGTGCCAGCAGCTCCCACCCTCCGGGACTAGGGGCCTACGAGCAGTACTTC
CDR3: CASSSHPPGLGAYEQYF

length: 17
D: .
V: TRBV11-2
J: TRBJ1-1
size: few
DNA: TGTGCCAGCAGCAACACACCCGAGGGCAGGGCCAACACTGAAGCTTTCTTT
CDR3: CASSNTPEGRANTEAFF

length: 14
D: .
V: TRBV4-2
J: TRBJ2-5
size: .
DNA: TGTGCCAGCAGCCCGAAAGGAGGAACGGAGACCCAGTACTTC
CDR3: CASSPKGGTETQYF

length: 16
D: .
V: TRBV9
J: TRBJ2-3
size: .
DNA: TGTGCCAGCAGCGTAACTTTAGCGGAGGGGTCAGATACGCAGTATTTT
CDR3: CASSVTLAEGSDTQYF

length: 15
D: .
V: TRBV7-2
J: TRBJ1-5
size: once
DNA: TGTGCCAGCAGCTTACTTGGGGGAGCCAATCAGCCCCAGCATTTT
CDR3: CASSLLGGANQPQHF

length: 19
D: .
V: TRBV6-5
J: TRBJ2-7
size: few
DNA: TGTGCCAGCAGTTACTCTCGAAGAGCCACCAACAGGGGAGGCTACGAGCAGTACTTC
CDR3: CASSYSRRATNRGGYEQYF

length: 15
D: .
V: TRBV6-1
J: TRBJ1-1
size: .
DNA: TGTGCCAGCAGTGAGTACGGGGGGAGGGACACTGAAGCTTTCTTT
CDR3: CASSEYGGRDTEAFF

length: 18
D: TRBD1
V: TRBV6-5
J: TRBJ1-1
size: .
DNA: TGTGCCAGCAGTCCGATTTTTCCGACAGGGCCGCTGAACACTGAAGCTTTCTTT
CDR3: CASSPIFPTGPLNTEAFF

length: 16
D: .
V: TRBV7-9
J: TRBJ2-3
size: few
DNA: TGTGCCAGCAGCTTAGTGGTCGGCGCTCGCACAGATACGCAGTATTTT
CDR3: CASSLVVGARTDTQYF

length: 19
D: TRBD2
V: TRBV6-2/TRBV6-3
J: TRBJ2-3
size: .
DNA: TGTGCCAGCAGTCCTCTAGCGGGAGGGCCTGTTTCGGCAGCAGATACGCAGTATTTT
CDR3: CASSPLAGGPVSAADTQYF

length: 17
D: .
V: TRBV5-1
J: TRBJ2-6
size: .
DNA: TGCGCCAGCAGCCCGGAGGGGCCCAGCTCTGGGGCCAACGTCCTGACTTTC
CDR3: CASSPEGPSSGANVLTF

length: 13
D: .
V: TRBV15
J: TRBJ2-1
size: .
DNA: TGTGCCACCAGCAGAGCAGCTAGCGCCGAGCAGTTCTTC
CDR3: CATSRAASAEQFF

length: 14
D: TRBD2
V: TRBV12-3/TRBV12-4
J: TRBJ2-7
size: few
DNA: TGTGCCAGCAGCCTTAGCGGGAGTATCTACGAGCAGTACTTC
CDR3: CASSLSGSIYEQYF

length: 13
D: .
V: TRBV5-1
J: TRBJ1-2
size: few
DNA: TGCGCCAGCAGCTTGTCGCAGGGGCCAAGCTACACCTTC
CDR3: CASSLSQGPSYTF

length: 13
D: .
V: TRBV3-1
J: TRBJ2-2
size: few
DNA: TGTGCCAGCAGCCAATCCTCGACCGGGGAGCTGTTTTTT
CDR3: CASSQSSTGELFF

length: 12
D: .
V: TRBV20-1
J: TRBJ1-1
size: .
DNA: TGCAGCGGGCCGTGGAAGAACACTGAAGCTTTCTTT
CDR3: CSGPWKNTEAFF

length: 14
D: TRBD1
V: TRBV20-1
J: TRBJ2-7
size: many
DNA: TGCAGTGCTAGGTCAGACAGGGGCGGGCTGGAGCAGTACTTC
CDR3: CSARSDRGGLEQYF

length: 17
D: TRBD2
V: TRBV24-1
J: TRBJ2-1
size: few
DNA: TGTGCCACCAGTGATAGGACTAGCGGGGACGTCTCGGGTGAGCAGTTCTTC
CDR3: CATSDRTSGDVSGEQFF